Below, 8 T cell receptor beta chains from the same sample are listed, as sequenced in a study of blood T cells in healthy people across ages. For the second PCR, which ran for about 6 to 11 cycles, a sample-barcoded 5' primer and a J-beta primer mix were used. A single record per CDR3 protein comes from TCRdb applying MiXCR to the 5' RACE reads. The table shows about 580,000 distinct CDR3 sequences, with 47% occurring only once. What was sequenced was blood. Receptors originate from a man older than 75 in good health.

This clonotype has ten or more counts. This chain connects TRBV6-5 to TRBJ2-5; D not resolved. The germline V gene encodes CDR1 MNHEY and CDR2 SVGAGI. The CDR3 spans 16 residues. Trimming took 4 bases from V and 4 from J, leaving 19 bases between them. The CDR3 loop is CASSFSPLGFGETQYF. CDR3 nucleotides: TGTGCCAGCAGTTTTTCCCCGCTAGGGTTCGGAGAGACCCAGTACTTC.

The rearrangement joins TRBV5-1 to TRBJ2-3, with TRBD2 identical over 11 bases. Trimming cost V 4 bases and J 1 base; bases outside gene matches: 8. The V gene's germline CDR1 is SGHRS and CDR2 YFSETQ. This CDR3 is built from 17 residues. Here the CDR3 reads CASSVPLAGGGTDTQYF. The CDR3 DNA reads TGCGCCAGCAGCGTTCCCCTAGCGGGGGGAGGCACAGATACGCAGTATTTT.

The V and J genes are TRBV9 and TRBJ2-7; D may be TRBD1 (6 bases). Germline CDR1 and CDR2: SGDLS and YYNGEE. This CDR3 has 14 amino acids. Trimming removed 4 bases at V and 2 bases at J, with 13 bases between. The CDR3 loop is CASSPRDTTYEQYF. DNA of the CDR3: TGTGCCAGCAGCCCCCGGGACACGACCTACGAGCAGTACTTC.

The CDR3 protein is CASSLAENYGYTF. CDR3 in DNA: TGTGCCAGCAGTTTGGCGGAAAACTATGGCTACACCTTC. The J gene is TRBJ1-2, the V gene TRBV28; D gene unclear. The ends were cut back, 3 bases at V and 2 bases at J, with 7 bases in the middle. The CDR3 covers 13 residues. Germline V gives CDR1 MDHEN, CDR2 SYDVKM.

This clonotype was found a few times. The V call is TRBV4-1, the J call TRBJ2-2, with D perhaps matching TRBD2 (6 bases). This CDR3 region has 16 residues. The germline CDR1 and CDR2 sequences are MGHRA and YSYEKL. Between the trimmed V and J ends, which lost 3 bases and 1 base, there was a span of 12 bases. The chain's CDR3 is CASSQNVGGNTGELFF. The CDR3 coding sequence is TGCGCCAGCAGCCAGAATGTGGGGGGGAACACCGGGGAGCTGTTTTTT.

Turning to this clonotype: A clone one base away is much larger, so this may be a read error. The J gene is TRBJ2-1, the V gene TRBV6-5; D might be TRBD2 (5 bases). Trimming left V 0 bases short and J 5 bases short, with 14 bases between. This CDR3 spans 16 amino acids. Germline V lookup: CDR1 MNHEY, CDR2 SVGAGI. CDR3 nucleotide sequence: TGTGCCAGCAGTTACTCGGTGACTAACAGAGACAATGAGCAGTTCTTC. It codes for CASSYSVTNRDNEQFF.

This clonotype was seen more than once but under ten times. In DNA form, the CDR3 reads TGTGCCAGCCGGCCGGGGGCTGAAGCTTTCTTT. This sequence encodes CASRPGAEAFF. The rearrangement links TRBV21-1 to TRBJ1-1; TRBD1, as called in the table, went unchecked against the DNA. TRBV21-1 is a documented pseudogene. This CDR3 contains 11 residues.

DNA of the CDR3: TGTGCCATCAGTGGAGGGACTAGCAGCTACTCCTACAATGAGCAGTTCTTC. Its protein product is CAISGGTSSYSYNEQFF. The chain employs TRBV10-3 and TRBJ2-1; TRBD2 aligns across 9 bases. CDR1 and CDR2 (germline): ENHRY, SYGVKD. The CDR3 consists of 17 residues. J lost 0 bases, V lost 4 bases, and 7 bases had no gene match.